A selection of T cell receptor beta chains follows, all from one sample in a study of T cell responses to AZD1222 COVID-19 vaccine. TCRdb keeps only in-frame clones here, not all; method: immunoSEQ multiplex PCR. The profile covers some 120,000 clones, with 85% to 95% appearing a single time and just under 3% taken by the ten largest. Here the sequenced sample was peripheral blood, taken on day 0 of AZD1222 vaccination. The receptor set was obtained from an adult in good health. The CDR3 runs from the conserved cysteine through the conserved F or W. D genes are given only for firm matches. The size entry is marked missing in some rows and otherwise reads once, few, many or a size class.

>TRBV5-1|TRBD1|.|TRBJ2-6|18
CASSTRDSREYGANVLTF
TGCGCCAGCAGCACCAGGGACAGTAGGGAGTATGGGGCCAACGTCCTGACTTTC
>TRBV6-5|.|.|TRBJ2-7|16
CASSYASGTLSYEQYF
TGTGCCAGCAGTTACGCATCCGGGACGCTCTCCTACGAGCAGTACTTC
>TRBV28|.|.|TRBJ1-6|15
CASSYRDPYNSPLHF
TGTGCCAGCAGTTACAGGGACCCCTATAATTCACCCCTCCACTTT
>TRBV5-4|.|.|TRBJ1-4|15
CASWRGVATNEKLFF
TGTGCCAGCTGGCGGGGGGTTGCAACTAATGAAAAACTGTTTTTT
>TRBV5-6|TRBD1|.|TRBJ2-7|15
CASSLEWTGFNEQYF
TGTGCCAGCAGCTTGGAATGGACAGGGTTCAACGAGCAGTACTTC
>TRBV28|TRBD2|.|TRBJ2-3|18
CASSLYIGGSEWTDTQYF
TGTGCCAGCAGTTTATACATCGGCGGGAGTGAATGGACAGATACGCAGTATTTT
>TRBV10-3|TRBD2|.|TRBJ2-3|17
CAISESVGSGDTDTQYF
TGTGCCATCAGTGAGTCAGTCGGTAGCGGGGACACAGATACGCAGTATTTT
>TRBV5-1|.|.|TRBJ1-5|19
CASIPDHPWGEDRNQPQHF
TGCGCCAGCATCCCCGACCATCCGTGGGGTGAGGACCGAAATCAGCCCCAGCATTTT
>TRBV12-3/TRBV12-4|.|.|TRBJ1-1|13
CASSMGQGTEAFF
TGTGCCAGCAGCATGGGGCAGGGTACTGAAGCTTTCTTT
>TRBV7-2|.|.|TRBJ2-7|13
CASSFQYGDEQYF
TGTGCCAGCAGCTTTCAGTATGGGGACGAGCAGTACTTC
>TRBV18|.|once|TRBJ2-2|11
CASSPAGELFF
TGTGCCAGCTCACCGGCCGGGGAGCTGTTTTTT
>TRBV15|.|.|TRBJ2-3|21
CATSRLPNSLRLSGSTDTQYF
TGTGCCACCAGCAGATTACCCAACTCACTAAGACTAAGCGGGAGCACAGATACGCAGTATTTT
>TRBV19|.|.|TRBJ1-1|12
CASSGVRREAFF
TGTGCCAGTAGTGGTGTCCGTCGGGAAGCTTTCTTT
>TRBV18|.|.|TRBJ2-2|16
CASSYSTLQNTGELFF
TGTGCCAGCTCTTACTCAACCTTACAGAACACCGGGGAGCTGTTTTTT
>TRBV28|.|.|TRBJ2-3|14
CASSLATFTDTQYF
TGTGCCAGCAGTTTGGCCACTTTCACAGATACGCAGTATTTT
>TRBV7-2|.|few|TRBJ1-1|15
CASSTRSILNTEAFF
TGTGCCAGCAGCACGAGATCGATTTTGAACACTGAAGCTTTCTTT
>TRBV4-1|TRBD2|.|TRBJ2-5|15
CASSQTSGRQETQYF
TGCGCCAGCAGCCAAACTAGCGGGAGGCAAGAGACCCAGTACTTC
>TRBV28|.|.|TRBJ2-1|12
CASTNRVYEQFF
TGTGCCAGCACCAACAGGGTGTATGAGCAGTTCTTC
>TRBV3-1/TRBV3-2|.|.|TRBJ1-2|15
CASSPRTPARAGYTF
TGTGCCAGCAGCCCCCGAACCCCGGCCCGGGCGGGCTACACCTTC
>TRBV18|TRBD1|.|TRBJ2-7|15
CASQSYTGVLGEQYF
TGTGCCAGCCAAAGCTATACAGGGGTACTTGGCGAGCAGTACTTC
>TRBV5-6|TRBD1|.|TRBJ2-2|16
CASSTAGTGVTGELFF
TGTGCCAGCAGCACCGCCGGGACAGGGGTAACCGGGGAGCTGTTTTTT
>TRBV6-5|.|.|TRBJ1-1|13
CASNRDGGTEAFF
TGTGCCAGCAATAGGGACGGTGGTACTGAAGCTTTCTTT
>TRBV5-1|TRBD1|.|TRBJ2-7|15
CASSSRTGGMEEQYF
TGCGCCAGCAGCTCAAGGACAGGGGGCATGGAAGAGCAGTACTTC
>TRBV27|.|.|TRBJ2-1|15
CASSLPGGWNNEQFF
TGTGCCAGCAGTTTACCGGGCGGGTGGAACAATGAGCAGTTCTTC
>TRBV4-2|TRBD1|.|TRBJ2-7|16
CASSQDTDRGSYEQYF
TGTGCCAGCAGCCAAGATACGGACAGGGGCTCCTACGAGCAGTACTTC
>TRBV27|.|.|TRBJ2-1|14
CASSFLPLGDEQFF
TGTGCCAGCAGTTTCCTACCCCTTGGGGATGAGCAGTTCTTC
>TRBV4-2|TRBD2|.|TRBJ2-2|15
CASRSGRTDTGELFF
TGTGCCAGCAGGAGCGGGAGGACTGACACCGGGGAGCTGTTTTTT
>TRBV5-1|.|once|TRBJ2-6|16
CASSLGASTGANVLTF
TGCGCCAGCAGCTTGGGGGCCAGTACTGGGGCCAACGTCCTGACTTTC
>TRBV24-1|.|.|TRBJ1-3|13
CATSDPGGNTIYF
TGTGCCACCAGTGATCCAGGGGGAAACACCATATATTTT
>TRBV4-1|TRBD1|.|TRBJ2-7|15
CASSPKSDRSYEQYF
TGCGCCAGCAGCCCTAAGTCGGACAGGTCCTACGAGCAGTACTTC
>TRBV15|.|.|TRBJ2-2|16
CATSREGGANTGELFF
TGTGCCACCAGCAGAGAAGGAGGGGCGAACACCGGGGAGCTGTTTTTT
>TRBV11-2|.|.|TRBJ2-7|14
CASSRGLVSYEQYF
TGTGCCAGCAGCCGGGGACTGGTCTCCTACGAGCAGTACTTC
>TRBV5-1|TRBD1|.|TRBJ1-6|17
CASSPGQGSSYNSPLHF
TGCGCCAGCAGCCCCGGACAGGGAAGCTCCTATAATTCACCCCTCCACTTT
>TRBV28|.|.|TRBJ1-1|12
CASSFGGTEAFF
TGTGCCAGCAGTTTCGGGGGCACTGAAGCTTTCTTT
>TRBV5-6|TRBD1|.|TRBJ1-6|14
CASSLGTGGSPLHF
TGTGCCAGCAGCTTGGGGACAGGGGGGTCACCCCTCCACTTT
>TRBV9|TRBD2|once|TRBJ2-3|16
CASSVEWAGEADTQYF
TGTGCCAGCAGCGTAGAATGGGCGGGAGAAGCAGATACGCAGTATTTT
>TRBV12-1|.|.|TRBJ1-3|14
CASSFAYMLNTIYF
TGTGCCAGCAGCTTTGCTTACATGTTGAACACCATATATTTT
>TRBV29-1|.|.|TRBJ2-7|13
CSVVMELSYEQYF
TGCAGCGTTGTCATGGAACTCTCCTACGAGCAGTACTTC
>TRBV7-9|TRBD2|.|TRBJ2-1|14
CASFGTSLSNEQFF
TGTGCCAGTTTTGGGACTAGCTTGTCAAATGAGCAGTTCTTC
>TRBV10-3|.|.|TRBJ1-2|15
CAISESTWVGYGYTF
TGTGCCATCAGTGAGTCCACATGGGTAGGCTATGGCTACACCTTC
>TRBV30|TRBD1|.|TRBJ1-2|15
CAWKFRDRDNYGYTF
TGTGCCTGGAAGTTTAGGGACAGGGATAACTATGGCTACACCTTC
>TRBV3-1/TRBV3-2|TRBD2|.|TRBJ2-1|16
CASSQEGLAGVNEQFF
TGTGCCAGCAGCCAGGAAGGACTAGCGGGGGTTAATGAGCAGTTCTTC
>TRBV7-6|.|.|TRBJ1-3|13
CASSLSLGNTIYF
TGTGCCAGCAGCTTATCACTTGGAAACACCATATATTTT
>TRBV5-1|TRBD2|.|TRBJ2-7|13
CASSPISGSEQYF
TGCGCCAGCAGCCCAATTAGCGGGAGCGAGCAGTACTTC
>TRBV11-3|.|.|TRBJ2-7|13
CASSPRGVTEQYF
TGTGCCAGCAGCCCGAGGGGGGTTACCGAGCAGTACTTC
>TRBV20-1|.|.|TRBJ1-2|13
CSASEDSYYGYTF
TGCAGTGCCAGTGAGGACAGCTACTATGGCTACACCTTC
>TRBV28|TRBD2|once|TRBJ2-5|16
CASSPGLAGALETQYF
TGTGCCAGCAGTCCGGGACTAGCGGGAGCTTTGGAGACCCAGTACTTC
>TRBV30|.|.|TRBJ1-1|13
CAWGGRRYTEAFF
TGTGCCTGGGGGGGCCGGAGGTACACTGAAGCTTTCTTT